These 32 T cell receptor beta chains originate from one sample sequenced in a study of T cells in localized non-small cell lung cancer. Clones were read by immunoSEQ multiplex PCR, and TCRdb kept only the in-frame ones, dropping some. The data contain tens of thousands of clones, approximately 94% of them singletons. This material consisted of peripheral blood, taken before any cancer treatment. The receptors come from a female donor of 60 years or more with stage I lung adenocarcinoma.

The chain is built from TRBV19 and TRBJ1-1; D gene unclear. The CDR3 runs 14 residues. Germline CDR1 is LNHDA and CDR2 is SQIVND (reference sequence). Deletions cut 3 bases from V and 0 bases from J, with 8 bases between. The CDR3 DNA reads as TGTGCCAGTAGTATTGACACGATGAACACTGAAGCTTTCTTT. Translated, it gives CASSIDTMNTEAFF.

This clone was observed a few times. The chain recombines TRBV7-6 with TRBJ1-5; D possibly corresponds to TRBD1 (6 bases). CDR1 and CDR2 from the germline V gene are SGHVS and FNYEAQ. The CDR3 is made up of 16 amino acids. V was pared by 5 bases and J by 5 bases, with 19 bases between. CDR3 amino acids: CASSPGQGSSDQPQHF. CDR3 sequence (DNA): TGTGCCAGCAGCCCAGGGCAGGGGTCTTCGGATCAGCCCCAGCATTTT.

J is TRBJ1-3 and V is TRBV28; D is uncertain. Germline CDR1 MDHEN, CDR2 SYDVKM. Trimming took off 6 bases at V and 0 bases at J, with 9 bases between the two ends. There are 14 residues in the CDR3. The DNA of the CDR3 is TGTGCCAGCAGACGTCAAAGCTCTGGAAACACCATATATTTT. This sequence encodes CASRRQSSGNTIYF.

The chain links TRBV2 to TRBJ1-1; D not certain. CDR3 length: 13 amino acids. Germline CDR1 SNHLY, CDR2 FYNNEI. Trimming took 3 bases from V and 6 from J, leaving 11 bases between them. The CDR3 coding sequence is TGTGCCAGCAGTGAGATTAGGGATTCTGAAGCTTTCTTT. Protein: CASSEIRDSEAFF.

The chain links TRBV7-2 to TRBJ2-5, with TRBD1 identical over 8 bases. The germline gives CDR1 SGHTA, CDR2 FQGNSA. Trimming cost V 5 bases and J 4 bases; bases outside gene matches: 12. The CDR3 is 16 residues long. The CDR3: CASSPPGGRGLETQYF. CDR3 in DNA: TGTGCCAGCAGCCCCCCCGGGGGCAGGGGGCTAGAGACCCAGTACTTC.

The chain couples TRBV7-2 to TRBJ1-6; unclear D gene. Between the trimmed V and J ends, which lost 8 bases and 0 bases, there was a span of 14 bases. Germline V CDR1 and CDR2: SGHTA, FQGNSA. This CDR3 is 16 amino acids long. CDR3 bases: TGTGCCAGCGATTTCGTAGCAAGCTCCTATAATTCACCCCTCCACTTT. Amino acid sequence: CASDFVASSYNSPLHF.

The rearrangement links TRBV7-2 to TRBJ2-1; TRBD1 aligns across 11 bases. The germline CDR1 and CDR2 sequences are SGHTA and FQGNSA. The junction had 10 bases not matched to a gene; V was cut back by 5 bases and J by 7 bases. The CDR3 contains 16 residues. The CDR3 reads CASSQQVGQGVNEQFF. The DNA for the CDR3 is TGTGCCAGCAGCCAACAGGTGGGACAGGGGGTTAATGAGCAGTTCTTC.

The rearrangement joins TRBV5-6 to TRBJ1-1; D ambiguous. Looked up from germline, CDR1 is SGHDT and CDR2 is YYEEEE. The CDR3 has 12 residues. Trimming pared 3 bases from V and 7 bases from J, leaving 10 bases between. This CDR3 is CASSSLAREAFF. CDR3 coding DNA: TGTGCCAGCAGCTCATTGGCCCGTGAAGCTTTCTTT.

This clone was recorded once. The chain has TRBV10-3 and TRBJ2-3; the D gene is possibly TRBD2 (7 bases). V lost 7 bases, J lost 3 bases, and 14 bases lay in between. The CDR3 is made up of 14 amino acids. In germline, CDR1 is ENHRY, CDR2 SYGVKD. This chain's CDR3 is CAIKGGVATDTQYF. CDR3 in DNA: TGTGCCATCAAGGGGGGGGTAGCAACAGATACGCAGTATTTT.

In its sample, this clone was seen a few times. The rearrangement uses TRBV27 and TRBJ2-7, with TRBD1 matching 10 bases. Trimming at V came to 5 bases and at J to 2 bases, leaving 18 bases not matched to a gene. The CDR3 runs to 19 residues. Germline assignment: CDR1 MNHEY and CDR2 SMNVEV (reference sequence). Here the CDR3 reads CASSSYIGTGAFRTYEQYF. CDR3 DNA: TGTGCCAGCAGTAGCTACATCGGGACAGGGGCATTTCGGACCTACGAGCAGTACTTC.

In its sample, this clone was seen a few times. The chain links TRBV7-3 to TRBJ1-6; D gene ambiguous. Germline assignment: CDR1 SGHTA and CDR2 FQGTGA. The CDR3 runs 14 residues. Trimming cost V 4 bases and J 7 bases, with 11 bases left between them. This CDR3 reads CASSSGVPNSPLHF. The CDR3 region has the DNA TGTGCCAGCAGCTCCGGGGTACCCAATTCACCCCTCCACTTT.

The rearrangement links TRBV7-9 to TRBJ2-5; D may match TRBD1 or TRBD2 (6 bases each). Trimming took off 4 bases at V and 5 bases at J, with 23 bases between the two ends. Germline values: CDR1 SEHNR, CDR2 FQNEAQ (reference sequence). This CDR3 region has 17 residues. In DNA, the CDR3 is TGTGCCAGCAGCTCAGGAGGGGGACGTCCCTCGGGGGAGACCCAGTACTTC. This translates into CASSSGGGRPSGETQYF. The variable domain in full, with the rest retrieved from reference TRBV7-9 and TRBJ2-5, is DTGVSQNPRHKITKRGQNVTFRCDPISEHNRLYWYRQTLGQGPEFLTYFQNEAQLEKSRLLSDRFSAERPKGSFSTLEIQRTEQGDSAMYLCASSSGGGRPSGETQYFGPGTRLLVL.

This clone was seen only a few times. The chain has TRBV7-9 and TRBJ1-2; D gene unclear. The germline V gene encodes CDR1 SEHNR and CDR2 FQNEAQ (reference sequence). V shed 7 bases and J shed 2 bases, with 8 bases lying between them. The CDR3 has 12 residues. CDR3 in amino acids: CASTAVNYGYTF. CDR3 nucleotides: TGTGCCAGCACCGCCGTCAACTATGGCTACACCTTC.

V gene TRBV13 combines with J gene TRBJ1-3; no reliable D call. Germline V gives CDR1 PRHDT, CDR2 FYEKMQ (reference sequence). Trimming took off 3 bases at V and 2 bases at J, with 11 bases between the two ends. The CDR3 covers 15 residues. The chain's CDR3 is CASSFNSIAGNTIYF. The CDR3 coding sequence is TGTGCCAGCAGCTTCAATTCTATAGCTGGAAACACCATATATTTT.

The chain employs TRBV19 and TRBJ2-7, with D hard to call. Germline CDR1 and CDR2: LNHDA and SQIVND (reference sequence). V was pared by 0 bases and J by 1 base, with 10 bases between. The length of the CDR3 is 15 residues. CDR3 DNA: TGTGCCAGTAGTATAGACTCACAGATTTCCTACGAGCAGTACTTC. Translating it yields CASSIDSQISYEQYF. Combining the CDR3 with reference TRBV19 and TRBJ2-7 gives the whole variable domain DGGITQSPKYLFRKEGQNVTLSCEQNLNHDAMYWYRQDPGQGLRLIYYSQIVNDFQKGDIAEGYSVSREKKESFPLTVTSAQKNPTAFYLCASSIDSQISYEQYFGPGTRLTVT.

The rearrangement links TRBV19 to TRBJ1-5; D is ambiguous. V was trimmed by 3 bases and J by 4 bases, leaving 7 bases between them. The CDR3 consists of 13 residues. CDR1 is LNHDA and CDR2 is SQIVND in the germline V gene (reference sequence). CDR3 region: CASSIYGNQPQHF. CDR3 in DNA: TGTGCCAGTAGTATTTACGGGAATCAGCCCCAGCATTTT.

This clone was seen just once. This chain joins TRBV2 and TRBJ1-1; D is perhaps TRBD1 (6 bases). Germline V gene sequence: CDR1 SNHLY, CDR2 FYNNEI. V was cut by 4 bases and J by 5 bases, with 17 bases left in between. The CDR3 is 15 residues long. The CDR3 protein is CASSAEGGGRTEAFF. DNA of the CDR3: TGTGCCAGCAGTGCGGAGGGAGGGGGAAGGACTGAAGCTTTCTTT.

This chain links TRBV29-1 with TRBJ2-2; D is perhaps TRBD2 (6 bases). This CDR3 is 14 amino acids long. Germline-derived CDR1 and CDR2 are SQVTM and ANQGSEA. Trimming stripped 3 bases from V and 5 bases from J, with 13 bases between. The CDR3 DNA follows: TGCAGCGTTGATCCTAGCGAAGGAACCGGGGAGCTGTTTTTT. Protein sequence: CSVDPSEGTGELFF.

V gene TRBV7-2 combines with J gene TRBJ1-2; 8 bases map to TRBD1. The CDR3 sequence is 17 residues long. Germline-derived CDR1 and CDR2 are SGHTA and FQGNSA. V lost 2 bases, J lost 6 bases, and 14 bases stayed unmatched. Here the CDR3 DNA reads TGTGCCAGCAGCTTAAGCCGCGCGGGCAGGGGGCAAAATGGCTACACCTTC. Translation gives CASSLSRAGRGQNGYTF. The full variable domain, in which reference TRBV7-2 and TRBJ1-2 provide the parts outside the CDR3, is GAGVSQSPSNKVTEKGKDVELRCDPISGHTALYWYRQSLGQGLEFLIYFQGNSAPDKSGLPSDRFSAERTGGSVSTLTIQRTQQEDSAVYLCASSLSRAGRGQNGYTFGSGTRLTVV.

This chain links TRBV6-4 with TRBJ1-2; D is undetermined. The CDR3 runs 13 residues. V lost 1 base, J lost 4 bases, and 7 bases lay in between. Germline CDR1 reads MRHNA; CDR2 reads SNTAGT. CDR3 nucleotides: TGTGCCAGCAGTGACTGGGCCGGCTATGGCTACACCTTC. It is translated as CASSDWAGYGYTF.

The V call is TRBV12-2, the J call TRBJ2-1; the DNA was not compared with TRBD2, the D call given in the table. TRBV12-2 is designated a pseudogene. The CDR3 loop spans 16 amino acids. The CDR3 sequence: CASRLARTSDYNEQFF. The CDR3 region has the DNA TGTGCAAGTCGCTTAGCGAGGACTAGCGACTACAATGAGCAGTTCTTC.

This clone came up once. In DNA form, the CDR3 reads TGTGCCAGCAGCTTATTGCCCGGGGAGCTGTTTTTT. Translating gives CASSLLPGELFF. The rearrangement joins TRBV7-7 to TRBJ2-2; D not certain. Germline V gene data show CDR1 as SSHAT and CDR2 as FNYEAQ (reference sequence). The CDR3 spans 12 residues. V lost 2 bases and J lost 6, with 4 bases in between.

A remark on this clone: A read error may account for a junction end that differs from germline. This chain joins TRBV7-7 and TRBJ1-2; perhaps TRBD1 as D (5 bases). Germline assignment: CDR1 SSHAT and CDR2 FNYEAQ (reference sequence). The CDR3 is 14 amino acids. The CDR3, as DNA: TGTGCTAGCAGCCCTTCGGGACGGGATTATGGCTACACCTTC. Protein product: CASSPSGRDYGYTF.

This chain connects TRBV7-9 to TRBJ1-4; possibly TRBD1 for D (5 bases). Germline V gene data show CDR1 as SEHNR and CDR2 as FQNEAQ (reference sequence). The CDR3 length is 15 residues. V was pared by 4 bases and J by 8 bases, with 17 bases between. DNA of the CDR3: TGTGCCAGCAGCTCTTGGGGGGGGTTCAGAGAAAAACTGTTTTTT. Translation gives CASSSWGGFREKLFF.

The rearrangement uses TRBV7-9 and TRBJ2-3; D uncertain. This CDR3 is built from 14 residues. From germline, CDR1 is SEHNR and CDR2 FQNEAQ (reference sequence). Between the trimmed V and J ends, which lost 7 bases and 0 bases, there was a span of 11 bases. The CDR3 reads CASTLLQSTDTQYF. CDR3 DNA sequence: TGTGCCAGCACCCTTCTCCAAAGCACAGATACGCAGTATTTT.

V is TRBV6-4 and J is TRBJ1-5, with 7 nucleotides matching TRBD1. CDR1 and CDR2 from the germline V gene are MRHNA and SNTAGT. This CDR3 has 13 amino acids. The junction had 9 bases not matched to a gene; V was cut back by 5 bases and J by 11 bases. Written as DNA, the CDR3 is TGTGCCAGCAGTCCCTACCAAGGGGGCTCCCAGCATTTT. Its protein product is CASSPYQGGSQHF.

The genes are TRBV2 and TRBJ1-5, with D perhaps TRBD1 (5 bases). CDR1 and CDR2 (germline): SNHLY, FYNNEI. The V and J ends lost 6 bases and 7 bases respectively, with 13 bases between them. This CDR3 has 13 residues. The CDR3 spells CASRTGAGQPQHF. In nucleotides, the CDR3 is TGTGCCAGCAGAACGGGTGCAGGGCAGCCCCAGCATTTT.

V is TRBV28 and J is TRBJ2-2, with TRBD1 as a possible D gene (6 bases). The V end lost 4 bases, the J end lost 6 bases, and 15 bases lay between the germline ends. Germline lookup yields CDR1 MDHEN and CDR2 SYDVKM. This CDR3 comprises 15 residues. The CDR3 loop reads CASSSNPQGSGELFF. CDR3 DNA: TGTGCCAGCAGTTCGAACCCCCAGGGGTCCGGGGAGCTGTTTTTT.

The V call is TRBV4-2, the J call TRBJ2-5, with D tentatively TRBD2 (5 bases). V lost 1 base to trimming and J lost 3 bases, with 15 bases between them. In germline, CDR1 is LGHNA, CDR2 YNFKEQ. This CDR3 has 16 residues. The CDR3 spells CASSQGPWPREETQYF. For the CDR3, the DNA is TGTGCCAGCAGCCAAGGGCCATGGCCGAGGGAAGAGACCCAGTACTTC.

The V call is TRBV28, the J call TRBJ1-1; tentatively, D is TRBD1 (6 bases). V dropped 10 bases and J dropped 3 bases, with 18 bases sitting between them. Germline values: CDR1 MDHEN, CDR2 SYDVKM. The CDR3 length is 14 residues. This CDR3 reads CATTKQGPYTEAFF. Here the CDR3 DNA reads TGTGCCACCACCAAACAGGGACCGTACACTGAAGCTTTCTTT.

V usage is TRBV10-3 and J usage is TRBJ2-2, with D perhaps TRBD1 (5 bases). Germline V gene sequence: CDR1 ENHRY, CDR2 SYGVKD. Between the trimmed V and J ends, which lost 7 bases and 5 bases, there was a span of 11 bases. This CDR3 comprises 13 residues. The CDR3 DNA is TGTGCCATCACTGGATCAGGGACCGGGGAGCTGTTTTTT. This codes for CAITGSGTGELFF.

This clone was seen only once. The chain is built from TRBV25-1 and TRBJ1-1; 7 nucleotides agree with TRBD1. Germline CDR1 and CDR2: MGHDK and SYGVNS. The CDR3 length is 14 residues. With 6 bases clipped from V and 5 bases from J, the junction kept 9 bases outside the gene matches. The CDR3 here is CASSSQGWKTEAFF. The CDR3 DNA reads TGTGCCAGCAGCTCACAGGGGTGGAAAACTGAAGCTTTCTTT.